This passage covers 28 T cell receptor beta chains from one sample sequenced in a study of cytomegalovirus exposure and HLA in healthy donors (dated by TCRdb to 2015 to 2018). Library method: the immunoSEQ multiplex PCR assay. For the multiplex PCR, a mixture combining 60 forward primers for TCR Vbeta segments and 13 reverse primers for TCR Jbeta segments was used. TCRdb obtained this table from immuneACCESS and retained in-frame rearrangements with V and J assigned. These tables miss some clones; where compared with another copy, unresolved V genes account for less than half of the shortfall, and the remainder is unexplained. This sample lists 95,000 to 110,000 clones; more than 75% were detected once. The ten largest clones represent 2% to 3% of the sample. Sequenced sample: PBMCs. The receptors were sampled from a man between 25 and 39 years old in good health and CMV-seropositive.

V is TRBV2 and J is TRBJ2-2; TRBD1 agrees at 7 bases. Per germline, CDR1 SNHLY and CDR2 FYNNEI. V lost 5 bases, J lost 5 bases, and 8 bases stayed unmatched. The length of the CDR3 is 15 residues. The DNA for the CDR3 is TGTGCCAGCAGTTACAGGGGCGCCGGGACCGGGGAGCTGTTTTTT. This translates into CASSYRGAGTGELFF. The full variable domain, in which reference TRBV2 and TRBJ2-2 provide the parts outside the CDR3, is EPEVTQTPSHQVTQMGQEVILRCVPISNHLYFYWYRQILGQKVEFLVSFYNNEISEKSEIFDDQFSVERPDGSNFTLKIRSTKLEDSAMYFCASSYRGAGTGELFFGEGSRLTVL.

J is TRBJ1-1 and V is TRBV6-1; tentatively, D is TRBD1 (6 bases). V was trimmed by 5 bases and J by 1 base, leaving 11 bases between them. Looked up from germline, CDR1 is MNHNS and CDR2 is SASEGT. The CDR3 is 14 amino acids. As DNA, the CDR3 is TGTGCCAGCAGTCGGACAGTAACGAACACTGAAGCTTTCTTT. This translates into CASSRTVTNTEAFF.

The rearrangement uses TRBV10-1 and TRBJ2-7; 10 bases fit TRBD1. With 2 bases clipped from V and 4 bases from J, the junction kept 2 bases outside the gene matches. Germline values: CDR1 WNHNN, CDR2 SYGVQD (reference sequence). The CDR3 totals 14 residues. The CDR3 nucleotides are TGCGCCAGCAGTGAGGGGGGACAGGGGTACGAGCAGTACTTC. Protein sequence: CASSEGGQGYEQYF.

This chain links TRBV19 with TRBJ2-7, with 12 positions matching TRBD1. The germline CDR1 and CDR2 sequences are LNHDA and SQIVND (reference sequence). V shed 11 bases and J 7 bases; nucleotides not matched to a gene: 9. The CDR3 runs to 13 residues. The chain's CDR3 is CASTGQGALEQYF. Written as DNA, the CDR3 is TGTGCCTCCACGGGACAGGGGGCGCTTGAGCAGTACTTC.

The CDR3 region is CASRYSGGKSYEQYF. As DNA, the CDR3 is TGCGCCAGCAGATATAGCGGGGGGAAATCCTACGAGCAGTACTTC. This chain connects TRBV5-1 to TRBJ2-5; 10 bases map to TRBD2. The J call could be wrong; TRBJ2-7 is a better fit for the DNA end. CDR3 length: 15 amino acids. Germline CDR1 is SGHRS and CDR2 is YFSETQ.

V usage is TRBV30 and J usage is TRBJ2-5, with 12 bases identical to TRBD2. This CDR3 is 17 amino acids long. V gave up 0 bases and J gave up 4 bases; unmatched junction bases: 9. Germline CDR1 and CDR2: GTSNPN and SVGIG (reference sequence). The CDR3 protein is CAWSVSPPSGGGETQYF. Here the CDR3 DNA reads TGTGCCTGGAGTGTAAGCCCTCCTAGCGGGGGGGGAGAGACCCAGTACTTC.

This chain connects TRBV28 to TRBJ1-5; 11 bases are shared with TRBD1. Germline V gene sequence: CDR1 MDHEN, CDR2 SYDVKM. With 7 bases clipped from V and 6 bases from J, the junction kept 14 bases outside the gene matches. The CDR3 is 17 amino acids. The CDR3 sequence is CASKQPFRTGGSQPQHF. The CDR3 bases are TGTGCCAGCAAACAACCTTTTAGGACAGGGGGCAGTCAGCCCCAGCATTTT.

This clone was observed a single time. This chain connects TRBV5-1 to TRBJ2-2; perhaps TRBD2 as D (6 bases). V was shortened by 0 bases and J by 1 base, with 7 bases between the two germline ends. Germline CDR1 reads SGHRS; CDR2 reads YFSETQ. The CDR3 sequence is 15 residues long. CDR3 in amino acids: CASSLAGLNTGELFF. CDR3 sequence (DNA): TGCGCCAGCAGCTTGGCGGGACTGAACACCGGGGAGCTGTTTTTT.

The chain carries TRBV6-5 and TRBJ2-5; D is possibly TRBD2 (6 bases). Trimming pared 6 bases from V and 5 bases from J, leaving 16 bases between. This CDR3 spans 14 amino acids. Germline V lookup: CDR1 MNHEY, CDR2 SVGAGI. The CDR3 DNA sequence: TGTGCCAGCAGGAAAATGGAGAGCGGGGAGACCCAGTACTTC. Protein product: CASRKMESGETQYF.

This chain joins TRBV13 and TRBJ1-1; TRBD1 matches at 8 bases. The V and J ends lost 2 bases and 5 bases, in that order; junction bases with no gene match: 7. This CDR3 has 15 amino acids. Per germline, CDR1 PRHDT and CDR2 FYEKMQ (reference sequence). The CDR3 spells CASSLRTGGRTEAFF. The CDR3 nucleotides read TGTGCCAGCAGCTTAAGAACAGGGGGTAGAACTGAAGCTTTCTTT. Variable domain in full (rest from reference TRBV13 and TRBJ1-1): AAGVIQSPRHLIKEKRETATLKCYPIPRHDTVYWYQQGPGQDPQFLISFYEKMQSDKGSIPDRFSAQQFSDYHSELNMSSLELGDSALYFCASSLRTGGRTEAFFGQGTRLTVV.

As for this clone: The conserved final phenylalanine or tryptophan is absent from the CDR3, which likely points to a read error. The chain employs TRBV18 and TRBJ2-4; D might be TRBD2 (5 bases). Germline-derived CDR1 and CDR2 are KGHSH and LQKENI. The CDR3 runs to 16 residues. Trimming cost V 3 bases and J 2 bases, with 14 bases left between them. CDR3 sequence (DNA): TGTGCCAGCTCACCTCTCGGGGAAAGGCCCAAAAACATTCAGTACCTC. This gives the protein CASSPLGERPKNIQYL.

This sequence joins TRBV7-9 and TRBJ1-2; no clear D. CDR1 and CDR2 from the germline V gene are SEHNR and FQNEAQ (reference sequence). Trimming took 5 bases from V and 8 from J, leaving 15 bases between them. CDR3 size: 13 residues. CDR3 amino acids: CASSRGTGMGYTF. The CDR3 DNA reads as TGTGCCAGCAGCCGAGGAACGGGTATGGGCTACACCTTC.

This rearrangement joins TRBV11-3 to TRBJ2-1, with D possibly matching TRBD1 (6 bases). CDR1 is SGHNT, CDR2 YENEEA, per germline. V was shortened by 1 base and J by 4 bases, with 17 bases between the two germline ends. This CDR3 contains 17 residues. CDR3 in DNA: TGTGCCAGCAGCTTAGGTCGCGGCAGGGGAGAGTACAATGAGCAGTTCTTC. Translation gives CASSLGRGRGEYNEQFF.

This clone was observed a single time. A junction boundary mismatches the germline segment, possibly from a read error. The chain combines TRBV2 with TRBJ2-4; D possibly corresponds to TRBD1 (6 bases). Germline-derived CDR1 and CDR2 are SNHLY and FYNNEI. The CDR3 covers 14 residues. CDR3 nucleotide sequence: TGTGCCAGCAGACGGACAGTAGCCAAAAACAGTCAGTACTTC. Translated, it gives CASRRTVAKNSQYF.

The V gene is TRBV29-1, the J gene TRBJ2-1; D is perhaps TRBD1 (5 bases). V was cut by 6 bases and J by 4 bases, with 10 bases left in between. The CDR3 is made up of 12 amino acids. Per the germline V gene, CDR1 is SQVTM and CDR2 is ANQGSEA. In DNA form, the CDR3 reads TGCAGCGTGGGCGACAGATACAATGAGCAGTTCTTC. This gives the protein CSVGDRYNEQFF.

This clone was recorded only once. The chain recombines TRBV19 with TRBJ1-2, with TRBD1 matching over 8 bases. This CDR3 region has 14 residues. V shed 10 bases and J 4 bases; nucleotides not matched to a gene: 11. Germline V gene sequence: CDR1 LNHDA, CDR2 SQIVND (reference sequence). The CDR3 region is CATQRDRNSYGYTF. The CDR3 coding sequence is TGTGCCACCCAGAGGGACAGGAACTCCTATGGCTACACCTTC.

The chain uses TRBV18 and TRBJ2-3; 7 bases agree with TRBD1. Losses at the gene ends were 4 bases for V and 4 bases for J; bases not matched to a gene: 8. This CDR3 spans 15 amino acids. In germline, CDR1 is KGHSH, CDR2 LQKENI. CDR3 protein: CASSLPGTAPDTQYF. The CDR3 bases are TGTGCCAGCTCACTCCCCGGGACAGCACCAGATACGCAGTATTTT.

This chain connects TRBV7-3 to TRBJ1-3, with 12 bases fitting TRBD1. Germline CDR1 reads SGHTA; CDR2 reads FQGTGA. V lost 3 bases to trimming and J lost 4 bases; unmatched junction nucleotides: 7. The CDR3 contains 17 residues. CDR3 sequence reads: CASSLAGQGAPGNTIYF. Here the CDR3 DNA reads TGTGCCAGCAGCTTGGCGGGACAGGGGGCTCCGGGAAACACCATATATTTT.

The V and J genes are TRBV9 and TRBJ1-2, with a possible D match to TRBD1 (6 bases). Germline-derived CDR1 and CDR2 are SGDLS and YYNGEE. The CDR3 spans 14 residues. Between the trimmed V and J ends, which lost 0 bases and 3 bases, there was a span of 9 bases. The CDR3 loop is CASSVDRVDYGYTF. The CDR3 DNA reads TGTGCCAGCAGCGTAGACAGGGTCGACTATGGCTACACCTTC.

This sequence joins TRBV19 and TRBJ1-1, with 7 bases matching TRBD1. V was clipped by 6 bases and J by 5 bases; unmatched bases: 9. Looked up from germline, CDR1 is LNHDA and CDR2 is SQIVND (reference sequence). The CDR3 spans 14 residues. The CDR3 reads CASRPRGAGTEAFF. The CDR3 DNA follows: TGTGCCAGTAGGCCCAGGGGGGCGGGTACTGAAGCTTTCTTT.

J is TRBJ1-3 and V is TRBV5-8; D not certain. The V and J ends lost 0 bases and 0 bases respectively, with 10 bases between them. The CDR3 has 16 residues. Germline-derived CDR1 and CDR2 are SGHTS and YDEGEE. This chain's CDR3 is CASSLATTDSGNTIYF. CDR3 DNA: TGTGCCAGCAGCTTGGCTACAACAGACTCTGGAAACACCATATATTTT.

V is TRBV27 and J is TRBJ2-2; weak D call: TRBD2 (6 bases). The CDR3 length is 17 residues. Germline V gives CDR1 MNHEY, CDR2 SMNVEV (reference sequence). The V end lost 6 bases, the J end lost 5 bases, and 22 bases lay between the germline ends. As DNA, the CDR3 is TGTGCCAGCAGACTATATGGAACCGGGACTTTGACCGGGGAGCTGTTTTTT. It translates to CASRLYGTGTLTGELFF.

This clone was detected a few times. J is TRBJ1-5 and V is TRBV6-5; D is unclear. Germline-derived CDR1 and CDR2 are MNHEY and SVGAGI. The length of the CDR3 is 14 residues. Trimming took 6 bases from V and 2 from J, leaving 11 bases between them. In DNA, the CDR3 is TGTGCCAGCAGGGCCCTTGAACGCAATCAGCCCCAGCATTTT. Translating gives CASRALERNQPQHF.

This chain links TRBV29-1 with TRBJ2-5; TRBD1 agrees at 9 bases. The DNA end is a closer match to TRBJ2-7, so the J assignment may be wrong. Germline V gene data show CDR1 as SQVTM and CDR2 as ANQGSEA. CDR3 length: 12 amino acids. CDR3 amino acids: CSVGQGSYEQYF. In DNA form, the CDR3 reads TGCAGCGTGGGACAGGGCTCCTACGAGCAGTACTTC.

The V call is TRBV4-1, the J call TRBJ1-1; TRBD1 is a possible D gene (5 bases). The V end was cut by 2 bases, the J end by 0 bases, with 16 bases between. The germline CDR1 and CDR2 sequences are MGHRA and YSYEKL. This CDR3 comprises 17 residues. Here the CDR3 reads CASSQPTTTVVNTEAFF. DNA of the CDR3: TGCGCCAGCAGCCAACCCACCACGACAGTCGTGAACACTGAAGCTTTCTTT.

The CDR3 here is CASSLVWGGTEAFF. CDR3 in DNA: TGTGCCAGCAGCTTAGTATGGGGAGGCACTGAAGCTTTCTTT. The J gene is TRBJ1-1, the V gene TRBV11-2; D is uncertain. Trimming removed 1 base at V and 4 bases at J, with 10 bases between. Germline-derived CDR1 and CDR2 are SGHAT and FQNNGV. This CDR3 has 14 amino acids.

This chain connects TRBV7-2 to TRBJ1-2; TRBD1 agrees at 9 bases. The CDR3 runs 14 residues. Germline V gene data show CDR1 as SGHTA and CDR2 as FQGNSA. The V segment lost 4 bases and the J segment 5 bases; nucleotides outside the gene matches: 5. The CDR3 protein is CASSSGTGLYGYTF. For the CDR3, the DNA is TGTGCCAGCAGCTCCGGGACAGGGCTTTATGGCTACACCTTC. Supplemented by reference TRBV7-2 and TRBJ1-2, the full variable domain reads GAGVSQSPSNKVTEKGKDVELRCDPISGHTALYWYRQSLGQGLEFLIYFQGNSAPDKSGLPSDRFSAERTGGSVSTLTIQRTQQEDSAVYLCASSSGTGLYGYTFGSGTRLTVV.

V usage is TRBV5-1 and J usage is TRBJ2-4, with 7 nucleotides matching TRBD1. The germline V gene encodes CDR1 SGHRS and CDR2 YFSETQ. J gave up 12 bases and V 4 bases, and 13 bases lay outside the gene matches. The CDR3 is made up of 14 amino acids. The CDR3: CASSLGTEGDSQYF. DNA for the CDR3: TGCGCCAGCAGCCTCGGGACAGAAGGCGACAGTCAGTACTTC.